This T cell receptor beta chain was retrieved from a study of cytomegalovirus exposure and HLA in healthy donors. As for the donors, each was a healthy bone marrow donor. Broader study findings: In all likelihood, a cluster of highly shared sequence variants was a sequencing artifact. Per a later analysis, HLA-associated TCR beta chains showed more clonal expansion than other, equally common TCR beta chains. Cytomegalovirus-associated TCR beta chains were listed, numbering around 150.

A word on this clone: Its antigen is unidentified.

A multiplex PCR was run with 60 Vbeta primers and 13 Jbeta primers. Measured with immunoSEQ multiplex PCR; TCRdb has only the in-frame clones, and not every one. Here the sample spans 90,000 or so clones, roughly 82% being singletons. V dropped 4 bases and J dropped 4 bases, with 17 bases sitting between them. CDR1 and CDR2 (germline): SGHKS, YYEKEE (reference sequence). This CDR3 has 15 amino acids. The TCR sequence derives from a man aged 25-45 years in good health and CMV-seropositive. Sequencing was done on a sample of PBMCs. This sequence joins TRBV5-5 and TRBJ1-2; weak D call: TRBD1 (5 bases). CDR3 nucleotides: TGTGCCAGCAGCACGGGGGGAGATGGGGTCTATGGCTACACCTTC. Translating it yields CASSTGGDGVYGYTF.